This T cell receptor (beta chain) was identified in a study of low-dose radiotherapy and immunotherapy resistance in tumors. About the study: Cyclophosphamide infusions of 200 mg/m2 came every two weeks, one day before radiation-immunotherapy.

With TRAV- and TRBV-specific primers, first-strand cDNA was made, covering the alpha and beta chains. PCR amplification of the TCRs was performed with Phusion for 20 to 25 PCR cycles, and it relied on a constant-region primer together with a V-primer adapter. TCRdb redid the calling of the reads with MiXCR, one entry per CDR3 protein. This table holds 65,000 to 95,000 distinct CDR3 sequences, 17% found once. This CDR3 has 13 amino acids. The germline V and J ends were trimmed by 6 bases and 2 bases, with 11 bases remaining between them. Per the germline V gene, CDR1 is MNHEY and CDR2 is SVGAGI. Regarding time point: after trial treatment. The treatment: LDRT plus nivolumab, ipilimumab, low-dose cyclophosphamide and aspirin (RACIN trial). Qualifying patients carried advanced solid tumors devoid of tumor-infiltrating lymphocytes. This clonotype was detected many times.

The chain employs TRBV6-5 and TRBJ2-7; no clear D gene. Sequenced here: PBMCs, sampled after low-dose radiotherapy plus immunotherapy. This clonotype was sampled from a male donor with prostate cancer. CDR3 loop: CASSRAAAYEQYF. DNA of the CDR3: TGTGCCAGCAGCCGGGCTGCCGCCTACGAGCAGTACTTC.